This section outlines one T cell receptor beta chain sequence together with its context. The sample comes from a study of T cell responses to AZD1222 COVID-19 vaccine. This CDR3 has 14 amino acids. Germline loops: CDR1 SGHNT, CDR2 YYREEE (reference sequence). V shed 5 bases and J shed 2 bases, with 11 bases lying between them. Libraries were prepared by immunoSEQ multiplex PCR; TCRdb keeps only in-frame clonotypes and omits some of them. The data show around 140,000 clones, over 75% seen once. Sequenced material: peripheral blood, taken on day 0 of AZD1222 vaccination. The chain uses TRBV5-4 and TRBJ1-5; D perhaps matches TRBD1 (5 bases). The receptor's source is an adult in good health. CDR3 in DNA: TGTGCCAGCAGGGGGCCCGAGCGCAATCAGCCCCAGCATTTT. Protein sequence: CASRGPERNQPQHF.